One sample yielded the 21 T cell receptor beta chains listed below, sequenced in a study of T cell changes during pregnancy in multiple sclerosis. Only in-frame clones appear in the TCRdb table, and some are missing; sequencing was by immunoSEQ multiplex PCR. The table records tens of thousands of clones, about nine tenths of them present only once. This specimen consisted of CD8+ T cells from peripheral blood mononuclear cells, obtained before pregnancy. Every receptor here comes from a female donor with multiple sclerosis, enrolled in a pregnancy study.

This sequence joins TRBV27 and TRBJ2-2; TRBD1 might be the D (5 bases). Per the germline V gene, CDR1 is MNHEY and CDR2 is SMNVEV (reference sequence). V was cut by 6 bases and J by 4 bases, with 12 bases left in between. This CDR3 spans 14 amino acids. In DNA form, the CDR3 reads TGTGCCAGCAGGCAGGGTTTGACCACCGGGGAGCTGTTTTTT. Translated, it gives CASRQGLTTGELFF.

The chain joins TRBV9 to TRBJ2-2; 12 nucleotides line up with TRBD2. Germline assignment: CDR1 SGDLS and CDR2 YYNGEE. The length of the CDR3 is 18 residues. V lost 0 bases to trimming and J lost 7 bases; unmatched junction nucleotides: 10. The CDR3 reads CASSVALSSGGAFGELFF. The CDR3 DNA reads TGTGCCAGCAGCGTAGCGCTTTCTAGCGGGGGGGCCTTCGGGGAGCTGTTTTTT. The full variable domain, its missing parts supplied by reference TRBV9 and TRBJ2-2, is DSGVTQTPKHLITATGQRVTLRCSPRSGDLSVYWYQQSLDQGLQFLIQYYNGEERAKGNILERFSAQQFPDLHSELNLSSLELGDSALYFCASSVALSSGGAFGELFFGEGSRLTVL.

The chain couples TRBV27 to TRBJ1-6, with TRBD1 matching over 10 bases. V was pared by 6 bases and J by 4 bases, with 9 bases of the junction left unmatched. CDR1 and CDR2 (germline): MNHEY, SMNVEV (reference sequence). CDR3 length: 17 residues. The CDR3 coding sequence is TGTGCCAGCAGCTCCGACGGGGACAGGGGTTATAATTCACCCCTCCACTTT. Amino acids: CASSSDGDRGYNSPLHF.

The CDR3 loop is CASKRGFSYNEQFF. The CDR3 nucleotides read TGTGCCAGTAAACGGGGGTTTTCCTACAATGAGCAGTTCTTC. The V gene is TRBV19, the J gene TRBJ2-1; the D gene is possibly TRBD2 (6 bases). Trimming shortened V by 7 bases and J by 1 base, and 11 bases separated the two germline ends. In germline, CDR1 is LNHDA, CDR2 SQIVND (reference sequence). The length of the CDR3 is 14 residues.

This clone was detected only once. The rearrangement links TRBV7-9 to TRBJ1-5; TRBD1 matches at 9 bases. The trim removed 1 base at V and 7 bases at J, leaving 2 bases unmatched. CDR1 is SEHNR, CDR2 FQNEAQ, per germline (reference sequence). The length of the CDR3 is 14 residues. In DNA, the CDR3 is TGTGCCAGCAGCTTAGGACAGGGGGAACAGCCCCAGCATTTT. Translation gives CASSLGQGEQPQHF.

The chain is built from TRBV28 and TRBJ2-3; TRBD2 matches 8 bases. This CDR3 contains 18 residues. Germline CDR1 is MDHEN and CDR2 is SYDVKM. The J segment lost 0 bases and the V segment lost 4 bases, leaving 12 bases of the junction unmatched. As DNA, the CDR3 is TGTGCCAGCAGTTCTCCTAGCGGGCCCACGACTAGCACAGATACGCAGTATTTT. Translation gives CASSSPSGPTTSTDTQYF. Full variable domain (remainder filled in from reference TRBV28 and TRBJ2-3): DVKVTQSSRYLVKRTGEKVFLECVQDMDHENMFWYRQDPGLGLRLIYFSYDVKMKEKGDIPEGYSVSREKKERFSLILESASTNQTSMYLCASSSPSGPTTSTDTQYFGPGTRLTVL.

CDR3 loop: CASSQGLIKQGSNTGELFF. In nucleotides, the CDR3 is TGTGCCAGCAGCCAAGGATTGATTAAACAGGGGTCCAACACCGGGGAGCTGTTTTTT. The V and J genes are TRBV14 and TRBJ2-2, with TRBD1 matching 7 bases. The CDR3 runs to 19 residues. Germline CDR1 reads SGHDN; CDR2 reads FVKESK. After removal of 1 base from V and 2 bases from J, the junction contained 13 bases not matched to a gene.

The chain carries TRBV2 and TRBJ2-3, with 8 bases aligning to TRBD2. Germline CDR1 SNHLY, CDR2 FYNNEI. The CDR3 runs to 15 residues. J gave up 0 bases and V 6 bases, and 5 bases lay outside the gene matches. The CDR3 region has the DNA TGTGCCAGCAGCCTTAGCGGGACTAGCACAGATACGCAGTATTTT. Translated, it gives CASSLSGTSTDTQYF.

This rearrangement joins TRBV6-5 to TRBJ2-7; TRBD2 is a possible D gene (6 bases). The CDR3 length is 14 residues. Germline CDR1 and CDR2: MNHEY and SVGAGI. Trimming removed 2 bases from V and 0 bases from J, with 8 bases in between. The CDR3 region is CASSYGGTSYEQYF. CDR3 DNA: TGTGCCAGCAGTTACGGCGGGACCTCCTACGAGCAGTACTTC.

The CDR3 loop is CASSQEAVRGQEAFF. In nucleotides, the CDR3 is TGCGCCAGCAGCCAAGAAGCTGTTAGGGGACAGGAAGCTTTCTTT. The chain employs TRBV4-3 and TRBJ1-1, with 7 bases lining up with TRBD1. CDR3 size: 15 residues. CDR1 is LGHNA, CDR2 YSLEER, per germline. V gave up 0 bases and J gave up 8 bases; unmatched junction bases: 9.

This chain uses TRBV4-1 with TRBJ2-7, with D possibly TRBD2 on 5 matching bases. Germline lookup yields CDR1 MGHRA and CDR2 YSYEKL. The V and J ends lost 0 bases and 0 bases respectively, with 15 bases between them. The CDR3 is made up of 17 amino acids. CDR3 nucleotides: TGCGCCAGCAGCCAAGAGTCTCTGTCTGGAGGCTCCTACGAGCAGTACTTC. As protein: CASSQESLSGGSYEQYF.

The chain couples TRBV4-1 to TRBJ2-3, with a possible D match to TRBD1 (6 bases). V lost 1 base and J lost 2, with 16 bases in between. Per germline, CDR1 MGHRA and CDR2 YSYEKL. The CDR3 consists of 17 residues. CDR3 sequence (DNA): TGCGCCAGCAGCCAAGGCGAAACAGGGAAAGACACAGATACGCAGTATTTT. This sequence encodes CASSQGETGKDTDTQYF.

This clone was detected only a few times. V and J are TRBV11-2 and TRBJ1-1; perhaps TRBD1 as D (5 bases). The CDR3 has 14 residues. Trimming removed 3 bases at V and 11 bases at J, with 19 bases between. The V gene's germline CDR1 is SGHAT and CDR2 FQNNGV. The CDR3 here is CASSLDVSGVSAFF. DNA of the CDR3: TGTGCCAGCAGCTTGGACGTTTCGGGGGTGTCGGCTTTCTTT.

This clone was seen just once. The CDR3 bases are TGTGCCAGTAGTCAGTTCCGGGTCGGACAGGGGACCATCGAGCAGTACTTC. Translating gives CASSQFRVGQGTIEQYF. This chain uses TRBV19 with TRBJ2-7, with 9 bases identical to TRBD1. Germline values: CDR1 LNHDA, CDR2 SQIVND (reference sequence). The ends lost 5 bases at V and 6 bases at J; junction bases unmatched: 17. This CDR3 is built from 17 residues.

The rearrangement uses TRBV30 and TRBJ2-3, with TRBD2 as a possible D gene (5 bases). The CDR3 is 15 amino acids. CDR1 GTSNPN and CDR2 SVGIG come from the germline V gene (reference sequence). Trimming shortened V by 3 bases and J by 0 bases, and 13 bases separated the two germline ends. The CDR3 sequence is CAWRLLALSTDTQYF. The CDR3 region has the DNA TGTGCCTGGAGGCTCCTAGCTCTCAGCACAGATACGCAGTATTTT.

This clone came up once. V and J are TRBV7-2 and TRBJ2-3; D is perhaps TRBD2 (6 bases). Per germline, CDR1 SGHTA and CDR2 FQGNSA. The CDR3 spans 15 residues. Trimming took off 5 bases at V and 0 bases at J, with 12 bases between the two ends. In nucleotides, the CDR3 is TGTGCCAGCAGCACGGACTACCTGAGCACAGATACGCAGTATTTT. Translating it yields CASSTDYLSTDTQYF.

This chain connects TRBV7-9 to TRBJ2-7; possibly TRBD2 for D (6 bases). The CDR3 contains 14 residues. CDR1 SEHNR and CDR2 FQNEAQ come from the germline V gene (reference sequence). V was cut by 5 bases and J by 1 base, with 12 bases left in between. Here the CDR3 reads CASSPEEGSYEQYF. DNA of the CDR3: TGTGCCAGCAGCCCCGAGGAGGGGTCCTACGAGCAGTACTTC.

In its sample, this clone was seen a few times. The chain employs TRBV27 and TRBJ2-1; 10 bases line up with TRBD2. Germline CDR1 is MNHEY and CDR2 is SMNVEV (reference sequence). The CDR3 has 13 amino acids. Trimming cost V 11 bases and J 4 bases; bases outside gene matches: 5. CDR3 in amino acids: CAAASGRYNEQFF. In DNA form, the CDR3 reads TGTGCCGCAGCTAGCGGGAGATACAATGAGCAGTTCTTC.

The gene calls are TRBV29-1 and TRBJ1-2, with TRBD1 identical over 7 bases. V shed 2 bases, J shed 8 bases, and the junction held 11 bases outside the gene matches. The CDR3 contains 14 residues. Germline-derived CDR1 and CDR2 are SQVTM and ANQGSEA. For the CDR3, the DNA is TGCAGCGTTGAAAACCAACAGGGGCGAGAGGGCTACACCTTC. Protein sequence: CSVENQQGREGYTF.

The V gene is TRBV16, the J gene TRBJ2-7; a weak D match, TRBD1 (5 bases). This CDR3 region has 15 residues. CDR1 is KGHSY, CDR2 FQNENV, per germline. The V end lost 1 base, the J end lost 4 bases, and 14 bases lay between the germline ends. DNA for the CDR3: TGTGCCAGCAGCCAATTCAGGGCGGCAGGTTACGAGCAGTACTTC. As protein: CASSQFRAAGYEQYF.

The chain employs TRBV27 and TRBJ1-1; possibly TRBD1 for D (5 bases). CDR3 length: 14 residues. Trimming took 2 bases from V and 4 from J, leaving 11 bases between them. Germline V gene data show CDR1 as MNHEY and CDR2 as SMNVEV (reference sequence). The CDR3 loop reads CASSLMGGPTEAFF. CDR3 in DNA: TGTGCCAGCAGTTTAATGGGGGGTCCCACTGAAGCTTTCTTT.